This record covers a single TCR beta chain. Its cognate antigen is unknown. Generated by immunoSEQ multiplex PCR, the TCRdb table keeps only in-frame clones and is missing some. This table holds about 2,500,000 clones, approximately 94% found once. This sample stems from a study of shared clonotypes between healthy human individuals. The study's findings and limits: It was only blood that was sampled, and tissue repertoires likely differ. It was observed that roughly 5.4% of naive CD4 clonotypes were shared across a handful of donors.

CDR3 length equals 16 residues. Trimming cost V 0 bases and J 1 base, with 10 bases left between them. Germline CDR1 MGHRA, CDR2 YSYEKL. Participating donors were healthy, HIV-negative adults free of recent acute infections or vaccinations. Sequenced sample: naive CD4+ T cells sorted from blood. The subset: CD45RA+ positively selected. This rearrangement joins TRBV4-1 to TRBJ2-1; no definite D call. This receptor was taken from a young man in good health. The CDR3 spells CASSQEWGRSYNEQFF. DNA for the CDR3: TGCGCCAGCAGCCAAGAATGGGGTAGGTCCTACAATGAGCAGTTCTTC.